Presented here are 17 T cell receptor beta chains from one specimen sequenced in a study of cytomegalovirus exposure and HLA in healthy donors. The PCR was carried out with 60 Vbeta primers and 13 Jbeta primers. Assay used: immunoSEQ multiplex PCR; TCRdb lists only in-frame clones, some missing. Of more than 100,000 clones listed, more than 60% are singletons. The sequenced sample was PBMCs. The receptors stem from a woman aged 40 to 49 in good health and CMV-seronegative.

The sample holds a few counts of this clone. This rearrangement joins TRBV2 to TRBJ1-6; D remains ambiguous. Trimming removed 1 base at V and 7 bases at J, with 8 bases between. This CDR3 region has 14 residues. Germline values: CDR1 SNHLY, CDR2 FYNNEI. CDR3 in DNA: TGTGCCAGCAGTGAAGGGTTTGAGAATTCACCCCTCCACTTT. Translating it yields CASSEGFENSPLHF.

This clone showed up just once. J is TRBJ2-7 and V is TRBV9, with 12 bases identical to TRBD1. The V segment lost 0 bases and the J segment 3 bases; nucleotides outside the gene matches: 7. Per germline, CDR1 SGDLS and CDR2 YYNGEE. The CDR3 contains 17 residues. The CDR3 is CASSVDGGTGGYYEQYF. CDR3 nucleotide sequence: TGTGCCAGCAGCGTAGATGGGGGGACAGGGGGCTACTACGAGCAGTACTTC.

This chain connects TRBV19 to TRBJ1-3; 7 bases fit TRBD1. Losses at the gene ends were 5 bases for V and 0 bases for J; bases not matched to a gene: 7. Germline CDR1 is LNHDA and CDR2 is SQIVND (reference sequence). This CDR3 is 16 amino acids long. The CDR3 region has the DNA TGTGCCAGTAGTTGGGGACAGCGGAGCTCTGGAAACACCATATATTTT. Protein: CASSWGQRSSGNTIYF.

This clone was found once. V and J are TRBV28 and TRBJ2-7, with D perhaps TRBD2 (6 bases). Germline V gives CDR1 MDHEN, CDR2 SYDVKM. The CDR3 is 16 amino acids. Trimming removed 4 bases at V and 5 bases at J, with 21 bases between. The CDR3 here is CASSSPGTVGGDEQYF. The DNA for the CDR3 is TGTGCCAGCAGTTCCCCGGGGACCGTCGGGGGAGACGAGCAGTACTTC.

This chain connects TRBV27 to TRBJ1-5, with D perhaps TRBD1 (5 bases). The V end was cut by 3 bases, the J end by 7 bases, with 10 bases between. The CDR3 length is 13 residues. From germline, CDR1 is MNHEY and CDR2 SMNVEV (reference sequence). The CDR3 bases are TGTGCCAGCAGTTTGGGGCAGTGGCAGCCCCAGCATTTT. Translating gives CASSLGQWQPQHF.

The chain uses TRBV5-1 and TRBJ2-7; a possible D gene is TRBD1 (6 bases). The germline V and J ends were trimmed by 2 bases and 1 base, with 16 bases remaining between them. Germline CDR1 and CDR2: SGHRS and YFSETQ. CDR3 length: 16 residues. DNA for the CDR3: TGCGCCAGCAGCTTTCGTGGGACACTACTTTCCTACGAGCAGTACTTC. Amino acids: CASSFRGTLLSYEQYF.

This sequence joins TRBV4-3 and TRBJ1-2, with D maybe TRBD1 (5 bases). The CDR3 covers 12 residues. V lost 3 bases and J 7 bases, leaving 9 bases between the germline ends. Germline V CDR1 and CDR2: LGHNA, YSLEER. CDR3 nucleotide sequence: TGCGCCAGCAGCCAGGGGGGTTTTGGCTACACCTTC. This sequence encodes CASSQGGFGYTF.

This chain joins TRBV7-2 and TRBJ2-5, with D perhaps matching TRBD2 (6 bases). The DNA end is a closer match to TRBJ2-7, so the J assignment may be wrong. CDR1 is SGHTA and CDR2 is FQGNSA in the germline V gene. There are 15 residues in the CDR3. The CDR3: CASSLHGGSSYEQYF. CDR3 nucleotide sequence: TGTGCCAGCAGCTTACATGGAGGGAGCTCCTACGAGCAGTACTTC.

The CDR3: CASSLGGRNTEAFF. In DNA, the CDR3 is TGTGCCAGCAGCCTCGGTGGGCGGAACACTGAAGCTTTCTTT. The V gene is TRBV7-2, the J gene TRBJ1-1; D gene ambiguous. Trimming stripped 5 bases from V and 1 base from J, with 11 bases between. Germline CDR1 reads SGHTA; CDR2 reads FQGNSA. CDR3 length equals 14 residues.

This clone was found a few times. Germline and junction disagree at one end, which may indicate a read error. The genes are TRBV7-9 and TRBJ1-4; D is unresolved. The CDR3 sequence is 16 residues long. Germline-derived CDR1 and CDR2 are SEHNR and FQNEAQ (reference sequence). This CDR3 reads CSSSLLWEPNNEKLFF. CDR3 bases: TGTTCCAGCAGCTTATTATGGGAGCCGAATAATGAAAAACTGTTTTTT.

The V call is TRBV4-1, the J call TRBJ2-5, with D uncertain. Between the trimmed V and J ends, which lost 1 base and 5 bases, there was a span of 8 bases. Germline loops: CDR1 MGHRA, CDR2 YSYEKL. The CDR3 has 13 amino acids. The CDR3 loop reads CASSQGWAETQYF. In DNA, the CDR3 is TGCGCCAGCAGCCAAGGATGGGCGGAGACCCAGTACTTC.

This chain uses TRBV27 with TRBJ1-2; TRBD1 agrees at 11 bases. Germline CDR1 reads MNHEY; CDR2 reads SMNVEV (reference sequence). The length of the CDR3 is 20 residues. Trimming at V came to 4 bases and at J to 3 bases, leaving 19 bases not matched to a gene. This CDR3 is CASSSLPGTGGGIGDYGYTF. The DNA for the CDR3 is TGTGCCAGCAGTTCCTTACCCGGGACAGGGGGAGGTATAGGTGACTATGGCTACACCTTC.

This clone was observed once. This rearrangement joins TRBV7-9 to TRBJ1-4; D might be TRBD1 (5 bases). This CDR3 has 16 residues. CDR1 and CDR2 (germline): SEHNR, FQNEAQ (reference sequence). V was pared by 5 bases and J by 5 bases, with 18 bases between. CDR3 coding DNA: TGTGCCAGCAGCACGAGCGCGGGACGGTCAAATGAAAAACTGTTTTTT. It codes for CASSTSAGRSNEKLFF. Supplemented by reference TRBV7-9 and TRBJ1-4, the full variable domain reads DTGVSQNPRHKITKRGQNVTFRCDPISEHNRLYWYRQTLGQGPEFLTYFQNEAQLEKSRLLSDRFSAERPKGSFSTLEIQRTEQGDSAMYLCASSTSAGRSNEKLFFGSGTQLSVL.

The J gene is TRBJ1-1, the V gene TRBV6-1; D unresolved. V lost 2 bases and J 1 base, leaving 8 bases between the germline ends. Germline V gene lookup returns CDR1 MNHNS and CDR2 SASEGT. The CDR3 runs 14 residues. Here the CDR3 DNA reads TGTGCCAGCAGTGAATTTGAGGCGAACACTGAAGCTTTCTTT. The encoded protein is CASSEFEANTEAFF.

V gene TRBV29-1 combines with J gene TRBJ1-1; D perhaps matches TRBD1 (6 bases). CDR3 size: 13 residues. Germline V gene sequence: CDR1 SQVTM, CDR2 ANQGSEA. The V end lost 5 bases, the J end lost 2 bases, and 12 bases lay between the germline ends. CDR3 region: CSVYRTANTEAFF. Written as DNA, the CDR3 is TGCAGCGTTTACCGGACAGCTAACACTGAAGCTTTCTTT. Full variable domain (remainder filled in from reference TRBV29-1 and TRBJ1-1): SAVISQKPSRDICQRGTSLTIQCQVDSQVTMMFWYRQQPGQSLTLIATANQGSEATYESGFVIDKFPISRPNLTFSTLTVSNMSPEDSSIYLCSVYRTANTEAFFGQGTRLTVV.

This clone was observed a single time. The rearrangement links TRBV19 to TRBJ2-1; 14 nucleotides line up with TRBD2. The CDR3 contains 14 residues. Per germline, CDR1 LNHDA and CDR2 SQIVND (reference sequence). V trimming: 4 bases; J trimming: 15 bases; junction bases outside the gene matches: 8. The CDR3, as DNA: TGTGCCAGTAGTACAACGGGACTAGCGGGAGATCTGTTCTTC. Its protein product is CASSTTGLAGDLFF.

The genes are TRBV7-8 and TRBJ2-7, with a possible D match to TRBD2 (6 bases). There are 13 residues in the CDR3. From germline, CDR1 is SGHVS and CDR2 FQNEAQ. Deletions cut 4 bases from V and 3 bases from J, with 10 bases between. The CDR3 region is CASSSNSGYEQYF. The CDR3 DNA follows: TGTGCCAGCAGCTCCAATAGCGGCTACGAGCAGTACTTC.